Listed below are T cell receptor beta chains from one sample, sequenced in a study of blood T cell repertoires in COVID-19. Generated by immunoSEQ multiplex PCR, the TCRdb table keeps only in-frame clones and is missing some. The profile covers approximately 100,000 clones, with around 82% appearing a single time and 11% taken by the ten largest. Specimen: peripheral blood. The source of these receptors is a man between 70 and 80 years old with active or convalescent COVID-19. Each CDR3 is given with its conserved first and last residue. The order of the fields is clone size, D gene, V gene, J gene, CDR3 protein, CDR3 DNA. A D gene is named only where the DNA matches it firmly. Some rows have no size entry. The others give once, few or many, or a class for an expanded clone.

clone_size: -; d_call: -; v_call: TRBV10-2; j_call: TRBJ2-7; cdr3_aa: CASSDGPAYEQYF; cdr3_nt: TGCGCCAGCAGTGACGGTCCGGCCTACGAGCAGTACTTC
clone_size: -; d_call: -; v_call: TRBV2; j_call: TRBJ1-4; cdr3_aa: CASSREGVEKLFF; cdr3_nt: TGTGCCAGCAGCAGGGAAGGAGTTGAAAAACTGTTTTTT
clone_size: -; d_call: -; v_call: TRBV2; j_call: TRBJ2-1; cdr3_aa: CASSGEILHEQFF; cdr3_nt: TGTGCCAGCAGCGGGGAGATCCTGCATGAGCAGTTCTTC
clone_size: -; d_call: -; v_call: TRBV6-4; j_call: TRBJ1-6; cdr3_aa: CASSDLYNSPLHF; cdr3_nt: TGTGCCAGCAGTGACCTTTATAATTCACCCCTCCACTTT
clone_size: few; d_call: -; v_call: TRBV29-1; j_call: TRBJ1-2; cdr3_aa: CSYLEGRSYTF; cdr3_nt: TGCAGTTATCTCGAGGGGAGGAGCTACACCTTC
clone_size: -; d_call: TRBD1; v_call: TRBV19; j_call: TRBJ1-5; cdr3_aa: CASSIDGQGRNQPQHF; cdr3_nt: TGTGCCAGTAGTATAGACGGACAGGGACGCAATCAGCCCCAGCATTTT
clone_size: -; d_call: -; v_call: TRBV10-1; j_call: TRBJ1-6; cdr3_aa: CASSTLQVGPLHF; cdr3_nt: TGCGCCAGCAGTACCCTCCAGGTTGGACCCCTCCACTTT
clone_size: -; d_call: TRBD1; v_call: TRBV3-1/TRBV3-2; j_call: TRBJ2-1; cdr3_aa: CASSHLGQGFYNEQFF; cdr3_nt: TGTGCCAGCAGCCATCTAGGACAGGGATTCTACAATGAGCAGTTCTTC
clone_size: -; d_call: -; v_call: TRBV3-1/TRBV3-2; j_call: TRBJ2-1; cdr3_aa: CASSQGLYNEQFF; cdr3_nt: TGTGCCAGCAGCCAAGGACTATACAATGAGCAGTTCTTC
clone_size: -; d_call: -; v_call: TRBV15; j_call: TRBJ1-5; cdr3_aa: CATSREGPYSNQPQHF; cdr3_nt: TGTGCCACCAGCAGAGAGGGCCCATATAGCAATCAGCCCCAGCATTTT
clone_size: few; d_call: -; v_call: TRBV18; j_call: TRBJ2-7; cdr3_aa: CASSPAGYEQYF; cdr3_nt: TGTGCCAGCTCACCCGCGGGATACGAGCAGTACTTC
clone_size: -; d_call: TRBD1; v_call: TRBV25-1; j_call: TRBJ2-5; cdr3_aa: CASSWDRGQTQYF; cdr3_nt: TGTGCCAGCAGTTGGGACAGGGGGCAGACCCAGTACTTC
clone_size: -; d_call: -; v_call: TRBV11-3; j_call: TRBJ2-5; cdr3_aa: CASSLPGGQETQYF; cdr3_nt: TGTGCCAGCAGCTTACCCGGGGGCCAAGAGACCCAGTACTTC
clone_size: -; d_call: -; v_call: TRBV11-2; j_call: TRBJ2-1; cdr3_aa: CASSLWELPRGEQFF; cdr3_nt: TGTGCCAGCAGCTTGTGGGAGCTCCCTCGGGGTGAGCAGTTCTTC
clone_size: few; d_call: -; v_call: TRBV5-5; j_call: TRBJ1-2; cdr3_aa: CASSFIAGSNYGYTF; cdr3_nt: TGTGCCAGCAGCTTTATCGCAGGATCAAACTATGGCTACACCTTC
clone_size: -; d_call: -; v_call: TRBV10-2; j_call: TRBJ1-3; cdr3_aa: CASSGRNRGKSSGNTIYF; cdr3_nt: TGCGCCAGCAGTGGGCGAAACCGCGGGAAAAGCTCTGGAAACACCATATATTTT
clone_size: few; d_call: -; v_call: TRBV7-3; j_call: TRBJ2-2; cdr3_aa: CASSTSSVGELFF; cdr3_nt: TGTGCCAGCAGCACCTCTAGCGTCGGGGAGCTGTTTTTT
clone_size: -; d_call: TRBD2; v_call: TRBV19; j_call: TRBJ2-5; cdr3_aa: CASRDSGGAGETQYF; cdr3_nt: TGTGCCAGTAGGGATAGCGGGGGGGCCGGGGAGACCCAGTACTTC
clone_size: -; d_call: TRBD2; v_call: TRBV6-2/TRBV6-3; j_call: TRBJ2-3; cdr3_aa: CASSYSTGSYGGGRTDTQYF; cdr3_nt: TGTGCCAGCAGTTACTCGACAGGATCATACGGGGGGGGACGCACAGATACGCAGTATTTT
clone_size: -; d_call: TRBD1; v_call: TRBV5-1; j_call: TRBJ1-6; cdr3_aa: CASSLDRGGNSPLHF; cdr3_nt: TGCGCCAGCAGCTTGGACAGGGGTGGTAATTCACCCCTCCACTTT
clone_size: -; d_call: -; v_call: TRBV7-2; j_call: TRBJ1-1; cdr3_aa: CASSLRGPNTEAFF; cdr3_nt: TGTGCCAGCAGCTTAAGGGGCCCAAACACTGAAGCTTTCTTT
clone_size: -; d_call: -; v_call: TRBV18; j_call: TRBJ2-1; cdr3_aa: CASSPWGDNEQFF; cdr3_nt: TGTGCCAGCTCACCGTGGGGGGACAATGAGCAGTTCTTC
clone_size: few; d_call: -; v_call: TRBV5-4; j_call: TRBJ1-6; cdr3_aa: CASSLDSSYNSPLHF; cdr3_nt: TGTGCCAGCAGCTTGGACAGCTCCTATAATTCACCCCTCCACTTT
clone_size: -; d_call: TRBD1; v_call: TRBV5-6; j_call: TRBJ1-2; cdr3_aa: CASSPDRDYGYTF; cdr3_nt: TGTGCCAGCAGCCCCGACAGGGACTATGGCTACACCTTC
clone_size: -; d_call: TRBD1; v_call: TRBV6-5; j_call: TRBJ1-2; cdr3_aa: CASKAQGANGYTF; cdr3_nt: TGTGCCAGCAAAGCTCAGGGGGCGAACGGCTACACCTTC
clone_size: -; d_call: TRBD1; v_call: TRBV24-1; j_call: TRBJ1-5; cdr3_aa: CATRVMGQRDSNQPQHF; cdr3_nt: TGTGCCACCAGGGTAATGGGACAGCGAGATAGCAATCAGCCCCAGCATTTT
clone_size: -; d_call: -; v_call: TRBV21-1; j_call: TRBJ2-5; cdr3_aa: CASSKGPQGRGQETQYF; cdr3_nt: TGTGCCAGCAGCAAAGGGCCCCAGGGGAGAGGACAAGAAACCCAGTACTTC
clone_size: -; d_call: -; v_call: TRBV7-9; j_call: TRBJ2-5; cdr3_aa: CASSPGPTQYF; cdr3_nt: TGTGCCAGCAGCCCAGGGCCGACCCAGTACTTC
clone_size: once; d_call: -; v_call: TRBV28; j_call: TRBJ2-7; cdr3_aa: CASSWAPSEQYF; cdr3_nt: TGTGCCAGCAGTTGGGCTCCGTCCGAGCAGTACTTC
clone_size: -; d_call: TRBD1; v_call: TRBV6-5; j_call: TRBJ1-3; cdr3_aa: CASSYSTGQGNTIYF; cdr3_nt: TGTGCCAGCAGTTACTCGACAGGGCAAGGAAACACCATATATTTT
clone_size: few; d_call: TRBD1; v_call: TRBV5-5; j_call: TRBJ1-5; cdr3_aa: CASSLGGGQPQHF; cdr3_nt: TGTGCCAGCAGCTTAGGGGGCGGGCAGCCCCAGCATTTT
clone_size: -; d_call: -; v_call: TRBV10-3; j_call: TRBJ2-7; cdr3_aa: CAISEVGQSQQYF; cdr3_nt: TGTGCCATCAGTGAGGTGGGGCAGTCCCAGCAGTACTTC
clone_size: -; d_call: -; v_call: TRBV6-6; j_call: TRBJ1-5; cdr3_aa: CASFQVPNQPQHF; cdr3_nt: TGTGCCAGTTTCCAGGTCCCCAATCAGCCCCAGCATTTT
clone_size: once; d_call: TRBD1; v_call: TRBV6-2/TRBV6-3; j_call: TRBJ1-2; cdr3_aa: CASSYSPDRNGYTF; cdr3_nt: TGTGCCAGCAGTTACTCCCCGGACAGGAATGGCTACACCTTC
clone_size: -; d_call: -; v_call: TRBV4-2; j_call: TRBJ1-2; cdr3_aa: CASSQEYGAGYTF; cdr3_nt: TGTGCCAGCAGCCAAGAATATGGGGCTGGCTACACCTTC